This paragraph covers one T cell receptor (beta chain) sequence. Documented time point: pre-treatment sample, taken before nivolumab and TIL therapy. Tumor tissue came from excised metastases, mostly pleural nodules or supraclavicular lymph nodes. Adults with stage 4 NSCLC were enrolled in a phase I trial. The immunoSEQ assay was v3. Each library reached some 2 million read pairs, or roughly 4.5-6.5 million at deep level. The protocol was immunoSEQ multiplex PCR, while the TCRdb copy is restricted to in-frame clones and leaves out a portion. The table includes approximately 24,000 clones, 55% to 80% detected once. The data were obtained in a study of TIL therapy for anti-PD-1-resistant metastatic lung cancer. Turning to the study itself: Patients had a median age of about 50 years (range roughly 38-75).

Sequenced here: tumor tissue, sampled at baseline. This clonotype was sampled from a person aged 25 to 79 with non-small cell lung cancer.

The CDR3 reads CASSISEDAYYSPLHF. CDR3 nucleotide sequence: TGTGCCAGTAGTATTTCTGAGGACGCATATTATTCACCCCTCCACTTT. The chain joins TRBV19 to TRBJ1-6, with D hard to call. Germline V gene sequence: CDR1 LNHDA, CDR2 SQIVND (reference sequence). The CDR3 consists of 16 residues. Trimming removed 3 bases from V and 8 bases from J, with 17 bases in between.